Shown below are 21 T cell receptor beta chains from a single sample sequenced in a study of T cells in Graves' hyperthyroidism and ophthalmopathy (dated by TCRdb to about 2019). Library preparation employed multiplex PCR. Sequencing took place on an Illumina HiSeq 2000. The TCR beta CDR3 regions were amplified from RNA transcripts. The first round of RT-PCR for the TCR CDR3 was performed with the HTBI primer set and the Qiagen OneStep RT-PCR kit. TCRdb reprocessing: public reads trimmed at Q25 with fastp, clones called with MiXCR, in-frame beta chains kept. Under each unique CDR3 protein, matching rows form one entry showing the most common genes and DNA. The sample table lists some 580,000 distinct CDR3 sequences, approximately 16% of them with a count of one. About 3.5% of the sample lies in the top ten. The sample taken for sequencing was blood. Receptors were obtained from a woman aged 40-49 years with Graves' ophthalmopathy.

The CDR3 loop is CSVVTFNNPGSGELFF. DNA for the CDR3: TGCAGCGTTGTTACCTTTAACAACCCAGGCTCCGGGGAGCTGTTTTTT. The genes are TRBV29-1 and TRBJ2-2, with D unresolved. The CDR3 has 16 residues. The V gene lost 4 bases and the J gene lost 6 bases, with 21 bases spanning the gap. The germline V gene encodes CDR1 SQVTM and CDR2 ANQGSEA.

This clonotype was counted a few times. The chain is built from TRBV28 and TRBJ2-3; no firm D call. Germline-derived CDR1 and CDR2 are MDHEN and SYDVKM. The CDR3 extends over 12 amino acids. Trimming removed 6 bases from V and 6 bases from J, with 10 bases in between. CDR3 sequence reads: CASSPQWDTQYF. The CDR3 DNA follows: TGTGCCAGCAGCCCTCAGTGGGATACGCAGTATTTT. Based on the CDR3 plus reference TRBV28 and TRBJ2-3, the full variable domain is DVKVTQSSRYLVKRTGEKVFLECVQDMDHENMFWYRQDPGLGLRLIYFSYDVKMKEKGDIPEGYSVSREKKERFSLILESASTNQTSMYLCASSPQWDTQYFGPGTRLTVL.

This clonotype has a handful of counts. V is TRBV6-2 or TRBV6-3 and J is TRBJ1-1; TRBD1 matches at 9 bases. CDR3 length: 14 residues. Looked up from germline, CDR1 is MNHEY and CDR2 is SVGEGT. Trimming took 4 bases from V and 4 from J; bases not matched to a gene: 4. In DNA, the CDR3 is TGTGCCAGCAGTTGGGACAGGGCTTTCACTGAAGCTTTCTTT. It encodes CASSWDRAFTEAFF.

The V and J genes are TRBV7-8 and TRBJ1-5; D unclear. CDR1 is SGHVS and CDR2 is FQNEAQ in the germline V gene. Deletions cut 6 bases from V and 9 bases from J, with 21 bases between. This CDR3 has 15 amino acids. The CDR3 DNA sequence: TGTGCCAGCAGTTCCGGACTAAAGGTCTATGTGCCCCAGCATTTT. Translated: CASSSGLKVYVPQHF.

This clonotype was found many times. The V call is TRBV11-2, the J call TRBJ2-3; weak D call: TRBD2 (6 bases). This CDR3 has 15 amino acids. Germline CDR1 and CDR2: SGHAT and FQNNGV. V was clipped by 3 bases and J by 2 bases, with 12 bases between them. The DNA of the CDR3 is TGTGCCAGCAGCTTTCATAGCGGAAACACAGATACGCAGTATTTT. As protein: CASSFHSGNTDTQYF.

This clonotype was counted between two and nine times. This rearrangement joins TRBV2 to TRBJ2-3; no firm D call. Germline V lookup: CDR1 SNHLY, CDR2 FYNNEI. The CDR3 sequence is 11 residues long. Trimming shortened V by 7 bases and J by 6 bases, and 8 bases separated the two germline ends. CDR3 region: CASNQADTQYF. The CDR3 DNA is TGTGCCAGCAACCAGGCCGATACGCAGTATTTT.

This clonotype was seen a handful of times. The CDR3 DNA follows: TGCAGTGCTAGAGGTACAGGGGAAGAGACCCAGTACTTC. The encoded protein is CSARGTGEETQYF. This chain connects TRBV20-1 to TRBJ2-5; 7 bases are shared with TRBD1. Germline V gene data show CDR1 as DFQATT and CDR2 as SNEGSKA (reference sequence). This CDR3 region has 13 residues. J gave up 3 bases and V 1 base, and 2 bases lay outside the gene matches.

This clonotype was observed a few times. V and J are TRBV7-6 and TRBJ2-3, with a possible D match to TRBD2 (6 bases). This CDR3 comprises 12 residues. V was cut by 1 base and J by 14 bases, with 13 bases left in between. The germline V gene encodes CDR1 SGHVS and CDR2 FNYEAQ. For the CDR3, the DNA is TGTGCCAGCAGCTTAGAGGGACTTAGACCGTATTTT. This gives the protein CASSLEGLRPYF.

In this sample, this clonotype turned up a few times. The chain is built from TRBV20-1 and TRBJ1-4, with TRBD1 matching over 7 bases. Germline V gene sequence: CDR1 DFQATT, CDR2 SNEGSKA (reference sequence). With V trimmed by 4 bases and J by 4 bases, 6 bases remained unmatched. The CDR3 runs to 14 residues. In nucleotides, the CDR3 is TGCAGTGCTAATCGCCGGGACAGTAATGAAAAACTGTTTTTT. Encoded protein: CSANRRDSNEKLFF.

This clonotype occurred many times. V gene TRBV2 combines with J gene TRBJ2-1; maybe TRBD2 (6 bases). Germline V gene sequence: CDR1 SNHLY, CDR2 FYNNEI. The V and J ends lost 7 bases and 6 bases respectively, with 22 bases between them. This CDR3 region has 16 residues. This CDR3 reads CASTQSPGLTTNEQFF. The CDR3 DNA reads as TGTGCCAGCACCCAAAGCCCGGGACTCACGACCAATGAGCAGTTCTTC.

This clonotype appeared many times. The chain has TRBV20-1 and TRBJ1-2, with D maybe TRBD1 (5 bases). From germline, CDR1 is DFQATT and CDR2 SNEGSKA (reference sequence). The CDR3 is made up of 14 amino acids. V gave up 0 bases and J gave up 1 base, with 9 bases separating them. DNA for the CDR3: TGCAGTGCTAGAGATCTGACAGATAACTATGGCTACACCTTC. It yields the protein CSARDLTDNYGYTF.

This clonotype was seen many times. The chain recombines TRBV3-1 with TRBJ2-7; D perhaps matches TRBD1 (5 bases). V lost 4 bases to trimming and J lost 4 bases, with 17 bases between them. The germline V gene encodes CDR1 LGHDT and CDR2 YNNKEL (reference sequence). The CDR3 loop spans 15 amino acids. CDR3 sequence reads: CASSLRDSSNYEQYF. The CDR3, as DNA: TGTGCCAGCAGCCTCAGAGACAGTAGCAATTACGAGCAGTACTTC.

The chain has TRBV4-1 and TRBJ1-5, with D uncertain. Germline-derived CDR1 and CDR2 are MGHRA and YSYEKL. Trimming shortened V by 0 bases and J by 7 bases, and 10 bases separated the two germline ends. This CDR3 is built from 14 residues. The CDR3 coding sequence is TGCGCCAGCAGCCAAGATGTACAGATACAGCCCCAGCATTTT. Translating it yields CASSQDVQIQPQHF.

This clonotype was counted at least ten times. This sequence joins TRBV7-3 and TRBJ2-3, with a weak D call TRBD2 (6 bases). This CDR3 has 15 residues. Germline V gene data show CDR1 as SGHTA and CDR2 as FQGTGA. V lost 5 bases to trimming and J lost 3 bases, with 15 bases between them. CDR3 sequence reads: CASSPLGGTTDTQYF. Here the CDR3 DNA reads TGTGCCAGCAGCCCCCTGGGGGGAACGACAGATACGCAGTATTTT.

This clonotype was detected ten times or more. The rearrangement joins TRBV7-3 to TRBJ2-7; TRBD2 is a possible D gene (6 bases). The CDR3 length is 16 residues. Germline CDR1 SGHTA, CDR2 FQGTGA. The CDR3 sequence: CEQWGIAGLGTYEQYF. In DNA form, the CDR3 reads TGTGAACAGTGGGGGATCGCGGGACTGGGGACCTACGAGCAGTACTTC. The full variable domain, in which reference TRBV7-3 and TRBJ2-7 provide the parts outside the CDR3, is GAGVSQTPSNKVTEKGKYVELRCDPISGHTALYWYRQSLGQGPEFLIYFQGTGAADDSGLPNDRFFAVRPEGSVSTLKIQRTERGDSAVYLCEQWGIAGLGTYEQYFGPGTRLTVT.

The V and J genes are TRBV19 and TRBJ1-1; D is undetermined. This CDR3 comprises 11 residues. Germline V CDR1 and CDR2: LNHDA, SQIVND (reference sequence). Trimming stripped 4 bases from V and 6 bases from J, with 6 bases between. The CDR3 DNA is TGTGCCAGTAGTAAAAGGGCTGAAGCTTTCTTT. The encoded protein is CASSKRAEAFF.

Ten or more counts support this clonotype. The rearrangement joins TRBV6-1 to TRBJ2-6; D perhaps matches TRBD1 (5 bases). The germline CDR1 and CDR2 sequences are MNHNS and SASEGT. The V gene lost 4 bases and the J gene lost 0 bases, with 10 bases spanning the gap. The length of the CDR3 is 16 residues. The CDR3 loop reads CASSGTGFSGANVLTF. The DNA for the CDR3 is TGTGCCAGCAGTGGCACAGGCTTCTCTGGGGCCAACGTCCTGACTTTC.

This clonotype was counted a few times. The CDR3 reads CASAGRAGGKTQYF. The CDR3 DNA follows: TGTGCCAGCGCGGGCCGGGCGGGAGGAAAGACCCAGTACTTC. The rearrangement links TRBV6-1 to TRBJ2-5; 8 bases line up with TRBD2. The V segment lost 8 bases and the J segment 6 bases; nucleotides outside the gene matches: 11. This CDR3 comprises 14 residues. The germline gives CDR1 MNHNS, CDR2 SASEGT.

This clonotype came up many times. The CDR3 DNA sequence: TGTGCCAGCAGTTTCTCCACGGAGCCCAACGAGCAGTACTTC. Translating it yields CASSFSTEPNEQYF. The rearrangement links TRBV28 to TRBJ2-7; D is undetermined. Germline V gives CDR1 MDHEN, CDR2 SYDVKM. The CDR3 extends over 14 amino acids. Trimming removed 3 bases at V and 5 bases at J, with 14 bases between.

This clonotype showed up many times. The genes are TRBV6-5 and TRBJ1-2; no reliable D call. The CDR3 extends over 14 amino acids. Looked up from germline, CDR1 is MNHEY and CDR2 is SVGAGI. Trimming took off 2 bases at V and 4 bases at J, with 11 bases between the two ends. The CDR3 DNA sequence: TGTGCCAGCAGTTACGCGGACGGCCCCTATGGCTACACCTTC. Translating it yields CASSYADGPYGYTF.

Turning to this clonotype: The junction does not match germline at one end; this may be a read error. The rearrangement links TRBV2 to TRBJ1-5; TRBD1 might be the D (5 bases). The CDR3 covers 14 residues. CDR1 and CDR2 (germline): SNHLY, FYNNEI. The CDR3 sequence: CASTESGTGRPQHF. CDR3 bases: TGTGCCAGCACTGAATCCGGGACTGGTAGGCCCCAGCATTTT.